A single sample is the source of the 7 T cell receptor beta chains below, sequenced in a study of blood T cells in healthy people across ages. A sample-barcoded 5' primer and a J-beta primer mix were used in a second PCR of roughly 6 to 12 cycles. TCRdb re-derived calls from the 5' RACE reads in MiXCR, one entry per CDR3 protein. The data contain about a million distinct CDR3 sequences, approximately 49% of them singletons. The source material was blood. The receptors come from a man aged 30 to 39 in good health.

The rearrangement uses TRBV11-2 and TRBJ2-3; TRBD1 might be the D (5 bases). Germline CDR1 is SGHAT and CDR2 is FQNNGV. Trimming removed 5 bases from V and 2 bases from J, with 11 bases in between. The CDR3 has 14 amino acids. The CDR3 sequence: CASSRTPYTDTQYF. The DNA for the CDR3 is TGTGCCAGCAGCCGGACACCTTACACAGATACGCAGTATTTT.

The CDR3 reads CASSSSQIVNYGYTF. The CDR3 nucleotides read TGTGCCAGCAGTTCCAGCCAGATAGTTAACTATGGCTACACCTTC. The chain is built from TRBV6-6 and TRBJ1-2, with unresolved D. Germline assignment: CDR1 MNHNY and CDR2 SVGAGI (reference sequence). This CDR3 comprises 15 residues. V was clipped by 4 bases and J by 1 base, with 13 bases between them.

The J gene is TRBJ1-1, the V gene TRBV11-2; no firm D call. V gave up 2 bases and J gave up 0 bases, with 10 bases separating them. The CDR3 extends over 15 amino acids. Germline assignment: CDR1 SGHAT and CDR2 FQNNGV. CDR3 nucleotides: TGTGCCAGCAGCTTAAGCGGCGGGATGAACACTGAAGCTTTCTTT. This gives the protein CASSLSGGMNTEAFF.

This clonotype was observed a handful of times. The rearrangement uses TRBV29-1 and TRBJ1-4; a weak D match, TRBD1 (5 bases). The CDR3 is 13 amino acids. Deletions cut 5 bases from V and 6 bases from J, with 13 bases between. From germline, CDR1 is SQVTM and CDR2 ANQGSEA. CDR3 region: CSVSPGVDEKLFF. The CDR3 nucleotides read TGCAGCGTTTCGCCGGGGGTGGATGAAAAACTGTTTTTT.

The chain links TRBV7-2 to TRBJ2-5, with D perhaps TRBD1 (6 bases). Trimming took 4 bases from V and 5 from J, leaving 20 bases between them. There are 16 residues in the CDR3. Germline loops: CDR1 SGHTA, CDR2 FQGNSA. The CDR3 protein is CASSSLSGRGRETQYF. CDR3 sequence (DNA): TGTGCCAGCAGCTCACTTTCGGGCAGGGGTCGGGAGACCCAGTACTTC.

This clonotype was seen a handful of times. The chain recombines TRBV30 with TRBJ2-3, with D uncertain. Trimming shortened V by 4 bases and J by 1 base, and 3 bases separated the two germline ends. The CDR3 contains 11 residues. Germline V gene sequence: CDR1 GTSNPN, CDR2 SVGIG (reference sequence). CDR3: CAWKGTDTQYF. CDR3 nucleotides: TGTGCCTGGAAGGGCACAGATACGCAGTATTTT.

The rearrangement links TRBV15 to TRBJ2-7, with D possibly being TRBD1 (6 bases). The germline V and J ends were trimmed by 1 base and 2 bases, with 12 bases remaining between them. CDR3 length: 15 amino acids. Looked up from germline, CDR1 is LNHNV and CDR2 is YYDKDF (reference sequence). The CDR3 loop reads CATSRARDKTYEQYF. The CDR3 DNA reads as TGTGCCACCAGCAGAGCCCGGGACAAGACCTACGAGCAGTACTTC.